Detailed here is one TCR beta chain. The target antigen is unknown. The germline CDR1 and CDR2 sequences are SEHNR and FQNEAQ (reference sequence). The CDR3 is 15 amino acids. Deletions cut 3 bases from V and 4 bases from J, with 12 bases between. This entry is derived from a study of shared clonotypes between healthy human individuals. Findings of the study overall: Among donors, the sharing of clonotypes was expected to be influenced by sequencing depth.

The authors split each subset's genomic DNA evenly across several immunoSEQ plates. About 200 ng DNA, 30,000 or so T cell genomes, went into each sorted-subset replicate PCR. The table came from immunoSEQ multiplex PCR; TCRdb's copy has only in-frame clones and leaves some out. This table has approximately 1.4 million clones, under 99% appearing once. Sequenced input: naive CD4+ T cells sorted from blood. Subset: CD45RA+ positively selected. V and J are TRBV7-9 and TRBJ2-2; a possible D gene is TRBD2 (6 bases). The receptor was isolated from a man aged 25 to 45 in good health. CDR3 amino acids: CASSFGSGTTGELFF. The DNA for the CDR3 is TGTGCCAGCAGCTTCGGGAGTGGCACCACCGGGGAGCTGTTTTTT.